Shown below are 26 T cell receptor beta chains from a single sample sequenced in a study of beta chain features in type 1 diabetes. Expressed TCRB transcripts were sequenced after all isolated RNA was converted to cDNA. Produced via immunoSEQ multiplex PCR; TCRdb's table is partial and in-frame only. The sample holds 310,000 or so clones; approximately 9.9% are singletons and the top ten take around 0.015%. The sample taken for sequencing was naive CD4+ T cells from blood. These receptors originate from a woman aged 25 to 39 in good health.

This clone was detected only a few times. V is TRBV7-3 and J is TRBJ2-7; 10 bases match TRBD1. Germline CDR1 is SGHTA and CDR2 is FQGTGA. V gave up 3 bases and J gave up 8 bases; unmatched junction bases: 10. This CDR3 contains 15 residues. CDR3 amino acids: CASSLTGGAVVKQYF. The DNA of the CDR3 is TGTGCCAGCAGCTTGACAGGGGGCGCGGTTGTCAAGCAGTACTTC.

This chain connects TRBV6-5 to TRBJ2-5; D not certain. Trimming cost V 2 bases and J 2 bases, with 12 bases left between them. CDR1 is MNHEY and CDR2 is SVGAGI in the germline V gene. The CDR3 totals 15 residues. CDR3 loop: CASSYTYRPQETQYF. CDR3 coding DNA: TGTGCCAGCAGTTACACCTACCGCCCTCAAGAGACCCAGTACTTC.

This clone was seen a handful of times. V usage is TRBV21-1 and J usage is TRBJ2-3; TRBD2, the table's D call, was not compared with the DNA. TRBV21-1 is a pseudogene. The CDR3 loop spans 15 amino acids. DNA for the CDR3: TGTGCCAGCAGCACCAATAGGGAGCGGGCAGATACGCAGTATTTT. Translation gives CASSTNRERADTQYF.

The chain uses TRBV4-3 and TRBJ2-4; the match to TRBD1 covers 7 bases. Germline assignment: CDR1 LGHNA and CDR2 YSLEER. This CDR3 has 16 amino acids. V shed 0 bases, J shed 7 bases, and the junction held 9 bases outside the gene matches. This chain's CDR3 is CASSQDKAAGGNIQYF. The CDR3 DNA is TGCGCCAGCAGCCAAGATAAGGCGGCAGGGGGTAACATTCAGTACTTC.

This clone was detected only a few times. The gene calls are TRBV27 and TRBJ2-5; TRBD1 matches 9 bases. The V gene end was trimmed by 4 bases and the J gene end by 3 bases; junction bases not matched to a gene: 12. This CDR3 is 17 amino acids long. Germline lookup yields CDR1 MNHEY and CDR2 SMNVEV (reference sequence). The CDR3 DNA reads TGTGCCAGCAGTTCGAGATATCCCGGGACAGGGAAAGAGACCCAGTACTTC. It codes for CASSSRYPGTGKETQYF.

As for this clone: Other DNA sequences in the sample encode the same CDR3. The chain uses TRBV28 and TRBJ2-5; 16 nucleotides line up with TRBD2. V dropped 3 bases and J dropped 2; count of bases not matched to a gene: 0. CDR1 and CDR2 (germline): MDHEN, SYDVKM. This CDR3 comprises 16 residues. The CDR3 nucleotides are TGTGCCAGCAGTTTGGGACTAGCGGGAGGGCAAGAGACCCAGTACTTC. Translated: CASSLGLAGGQETQYF.

This clone was picked up a small number of times. The chain couples TRBV18 to TRBJ2-7, with D perhaps TRBD1 (6 bases). V was clipped by 6 bases and J by 3 bases, with 15 bases between them. The V gene's germline CDR1 is KGHSH and CDR2 LQKENI. This CDR3 region has 14 residues. The CDR3 loop is CASSPGTSLYEQYF. The CDR3, as DNA: TGTGCCAGCTCCCCCGGGACATCACTCTACGAGCAGTACTTC.

This chain uses TRBV30 with TRBJ1-1, with unresolved D. From germline, CDR1 is GTSNPN and CDR2 SVGIG (reference sequence). The CDR3 contains 13 residues. V lost 4 bases and J 5 bases, leaving 14 bases between the germline ends. CDR3 region: CAWMGALGTEAFF. The DNA of the CDR3 is TGTGCCTGGATGGGAGCCCTGGGGACTGAAGCTTTCTTT.

The rearrangement uses TRBV5-1 and TRBJ2-1; 9 nucleotides match TRBD2. CDR1 is SGHRS, CDR2 YFSETQ, per germline. This CDR3 is built from 16 residues. V gave up 0 bases and J gave up 3 bases; unmatched junction bases: 4. The DNA of the CDR3 is TGCGCCAGCAGCTTGGGGCTAGCGGGACTCTACAATGAGCAGTTCTTC. It is translated as CASSLGLAGLYNEQFF.

This clone turned up a few times. The rearrangement uses TRBV7-2 and TRBJ2-2, with 12 nucleotides matching TRBD2. The CDR3 sequence is 18 residues long. Germline values: CDR1 SGHTA, CDR2 FQGNSA. V dropped 2 bases and J dropped 5; count of bases not matched to a gene: 9. CDR3 residues: CASSLMSSGRAGTGELFF. The CDR3 DNA reads TGTGCCAGCAGCTTAATGTCTAGCGGGAGGGCGGGAACCGGGGAGCTGTTTTTT.

The J gene is TRBJ2-1, the V gene TRBV7-2; 10 nucleotides agree with TRBD2. The germline CDR1 and CDR2 sequences are SGHTA and FQGNSA. The CDR3 extends over 17 amino acids. V shed 2 bases and J 0 bases; nucleotides not matched to a gene: 4. CDR3 bases: TGTGCCAGCAGCTTACGGAGCGGGAGGGGCTCCTACAATGAGCAGTTCTTC. Translated, it gives CASSLRSGRGSYNEQFF. Drawing the rest from reference TRBV7-2 and TRBJ2-1, the complete variable domain is GAGVSQSPSNKVTEKGKDVELRCDPISGHTALYWYRQSLGQGLEFLIYFQGNSAPDKSGLPSDRFSAERTGGSVSTLTIQRTQQEDSAVYLCASSLRSGRGSYNEQFFGPGTRLTVL.

As for this clone: This same CDR3 is encoded by further DNA sequences in the sample. V and J are TRBV5-1 and TRBJ2-3; perhaps TRBD2 as D (6 bases). Germline values: CDR1 SGHRS, CDR2 YFSETQ. This CDR3 is 15 amino acids long. The V end was cut by 3 bases, the J end by 0 bases, with 11 bases between. The CDR3 region has the DNA TGCGCCAGCAGCTCTCAGCGGGCAAGCACAGATACGCAGTATTTT. Amino acids: CASSSQRASTDTQYF.

In this sample, this clone turned up once. The V and J genes are TRBV19 and TRBJ1-5; TRBD1 matches 8 bases. This CDR3 spans 15 amino acids. Germline V gives CDR1 LNHDA, CDR2 SQIVND (reference sequence). V trimming: 7 bases; J trimming: 4 bases; junction bases outside the gene matches: 9. CDR3 region: CASMLGTGGNQPQHF. The CDR3 region has the DNA TGTGCCAGTATGCTGGGGACAGGAGGGAATCAGCCCCAGCATTTT. Together with reference TRBV19 and TRBJ1-5, the CDR3 gives the full variable domain: DGGITQSPKYLFRKEGQNVTLSCEQNLNHDAMYWYRQDPGQGLRLIYYSQIVNDFQKGDIAEGYSVSREKKESFPLTVTSAQKNPTAFYLCASMLGTGGNQPQHFGDGTRLSIL.

This clone was seen only a few times. This sequence joins TRBV28 and TRBJ2-5; a possible D gene is TRBD2 (5 bases). This CDR3 spans 14 amino acids. The V end was cut by 1 base, the J end by 7 bases, with 13 bases between. Germline V gives CDR1 MDHEN, CDR2 SYDVKM. In DNA, the CDR3 is TGTGCCAGCAGTTTATCGGCTAGCAGCGGGACCCAGTACTTC. Protein sequence: CASSLSASSGTQYF.

This clone was recorded once. The rearrangement joins TRBV27 to TRBJ1-1; no clear D gene. V shed 5 bases and J shed 0 bases, with 13 bases lying between them. Germline values: CDR1 MNHEY, CDR2 SMNVEV (reference sequence). CDR3 length: 15 residues. The CDR3 DNA is TGTGCCAGCAGTCCCCTAGACGGCCTGAACACTGAAGCTTTCTTT. It encodes CASSPLDGLNTEAFF.

The chain uses TRBV11-2 and TRBJ2-4; D remains unclear. Germline CDR1 SGHAT, CDR2 FQNNGV. The germline V and J ends were trimmed by 5 bases and 4 bases, with 9 bases remaining between them. The CDR3 is made up of 13 amino acids. CDR3 in amino acids: CASSHGSKNIQYF. CDR3 in DNA: TGTGCCAGCAGCCACGGGTCAAAAAACATTCAGTACTTC.

The chain joins TRBV2 to TRBJ2-5; 8 bases align to TRBD2. Germline CDR1 SNHLY, CDR2 FYNNEI. This CDR3 region has 14 residues. Trimming at V came to 7 bases and at J to 5 bases, leaving 9 bases not matched to a gene. The CDR3 DNA sequence: TGTGCCAGCAACGACGGGGGGGGCGTCGAGACCCAGTACTTC. Translated: CASNDGGGVETQYF.

This clone was detected a few times. This chain links TRBV28 with TRBJ2-1; D is ambiguous. Germline V CDR1 and CDR2: MDHEN, SYDVKM. Trimming pared 3 bases from V and 3 bases from J, leaving 9 bases between. CDR3 length equals 14 residues. The chain's CDR3 is CASSFEQSYNEQFF. The CDR3, as DNA: TGTGCCAGCAGTTTTGAACAGAGCTACAATGAGCAGTTCTTC.

In its sample, this clone was seen a few times. The chain combines TRBV28 with TRBJ2-1; 8 nucleotides align to TRBD2. The CDR3 length is 16 residues. Germline trimming cut 5 bases from V and 0 bases from J; bases unmatched to any gene: 6. Germline assignment: CDR1 MDHEN and CDR2 SYDVKM. CDR3 region: CASSGQLADSYNEQFF. The CDR3 DNA follows: TGTGCCAGCAGTGGCCAACTAGCGGACTCCTACAATGAGCAGTTCTTC.

This clone occurred a few times. The rearrangement uses TRBV28 and TRBJ1-2, with 11 nucleotides matching TRBD1. This CDR3 is built from 15 residues. Germline V gene lookup returns CDR1 MDHEN and CDR2 SYDVKM. After removal of 9 bases from V and 7 bases from J, the junction contained 13 bases not matched to a gene. Here the CDR3 DNA reads TGTGCCAGTGCGGTGCTTCCGGGACAGGGGGGTGGCTACACCTTC. It is translated as CASAVLPGQGGGYTF.

This clone was found a few times. The genes are TRBV6-6 and TRBJ2-5; 8 bases match TRBD2. The CDR3 contains 14 residues. CDR1 is MNHNY, CDR2 SVGAGI, per germline (reference sequence). The junction had 4 bases not matched to a gene; V was cut back by 2 bases and J by 5 bases. The CDR3 spells CASSYAGGSETQYF. The CDR3 region has the DNA TGTGCCAGCAGTTACGCGGGAGGAAGTGAGACCCAGTACTTC.

This clone came up a few times. V gene TRBV7-9 combines with J gene TRBJ2-1, with 8 positions matching TRBD2. Per the germline V gene, CDR1 is SEHNR and CDR2 is FQNEAQ (reference sequence). The junction had 10 bases not matched to a gene; V was cut back by 6 bases and J by 15 bases. The CDR3 spans 12 residues. CDR3 protein: CASRAGGLQPFF. The DNA for the CDR3 is TGTGCCAGCAGGGCGGGAGGCCTACAACCGTTCTTC. Supplemented by reference TRBV7-9 and TRBJ2-1, the full variable domain reads DTGVSQNPRHKITKRGQNVTFRCDPISEHNRLYWYRQTLGQGPEFLTYFQNEAQLEKSRLLSDRFSAERPKGSFSTLEIQRTEQGDSAMYLCASRAGGLQPFFGPGTRLTVL.

The chain couples TRBV21-1 to TRBJ2-2; the D segment call TRBD2 is taken from the table without a DNA check. TRBV21-1 is termed a pseudogene. This CDR3 contains 16 residues. CDR3 residues: CASSKHLGGLNGELFF. The CDR3 coding sequence is TGTGCCAGCAGCAAACACCTGGGGGGTTTGAACGGGGAGCTGTTTTTT.

This sequence joins TRBV7-9 and TRBJ2-7; TRBD1 agrees at 7 bases. Trimming cost V 2 bases and J 6 bases; bases outside gene matches: 7. The germline V gene encodes CDR1 SEHNR and CDR2 FQNEAQ (reference sequence). CDR3 size: 14 residues. The DNA of the CDR3 is TGTGCCAGCAGCTTAAAGGGGGCGCATAGCGAGCAGTACTTC. Its protein is CASSLKGAHSEQYF.

This clone was observed a handful of times. The chain links TRBV7-3 to TRBJ1-2; 11 bases agree with TRBD1. This CDR3 has 16 residues. In germline, CDR1 is SGHTA, CDR2 FQGTGA. The ends lost 5 bases at V and 5 bases at J; junction bases unmatched: 10. CDR3 in DNA: TGTGCCAGCAGCCAGGACAGGGGGCAAAATCGGTATGGCTACACCTTC. It translates to CASSQDRGQNRYGYTF.

This chain joins TRBV19 and TRBJ2-5; 8 positions match TRBD1. The CDR3 consists of 13 residues. CDR1 is LNHDA, CDR2 SQIVND, per germline (reference sequence). Trimming at V came to 8 bases and at J to 2 bases, leaving 4 bases not matched to a gene. The CDR3 coding sequence is TGTGCCAGTCGAGGGACAGGACAAGAGACCCAGTACTTC. It yields the protein CASRGTGQETQYF.